The 15 T cell receptor beta chains in this list originate from one sample, sequenced in a study of blood T cell repertoires in COVID-19. Using immunoSEQ multiplex PCR, the repertoire was profiled, and TCRdb retains in-frame clones only, with some absent. The repertoire holds over 250,000 clones, with 89% as singletons. The sequenced sample consisted of peripheral blood. These receptors all stem from a middle-aged man with acute or convalescent COVID-19.

V and J are TRBV6-6 and TRBJ2-2; D is undetermined. Germline loops: CDR1 MNHNY, CDR2 SVGAGI (reference sequence). This CDR3 spans 15 amino acids. Trimming removed 8 bases at V and 0 bases at J, with 13 bases between. CDR3 region: CASATPYANTGELFF. The CDR3 DNA follows: TGTGCCAGCGCCACTCCCTATGCGAACACCGGGGAGCTGTTTTTT.

The CDR3 here is CASSPGTGGFSGYTF. The CDR3 DNA is TGTGCCAGCAGCCCCGGGACAGGGGGCTTCAGTGGCTACACCTTC. The genes are TRBV7-9 and TRBJ1-2, with 12 bases identical to TRBD1. This CDR3 is 15 amino acids long. CDR1 is SEHNR, CDR2 FQNEAQ, per germline (reference sequence). V gave up 5 bases and J gave up 7 bases; unmatched junction bases: 8.

The chain carries TRBV7-8 and TRBJ2-6; no clear D gene. The germline V gene encodes CDR1 SGHVS and CDR2 FQNEAQ. V was trimmed by 1 base and J by 0 bases, leaving 7 bases between them. The CDR3 loop spans 16 amino acids. The chain's CDR3 is CASSLGGNSGANVLTF. The CDR3 nucleotides are TGTGCCAGCAGCTTAGGCGGCAACTCTGGGGCCAACGTCCTGACTTTC.

The chain couples TRBV5-1 to TRBJ1-1; TRBD1 is a possible D gene (6 bases). From germline, CDR1 is SGHRS and CDR2 YFSETQ. Deletions cut 1 base from V and 4 bases from J, with 14 bases between. There are 15 residues in the CDR3. The DNA of the CDR3 is TGCGCCAGCAGCTTGAGTACAGGGTGGGGCACTGAAGCTTTCTTT. It codes for CASSLSTGWGTEAFF. Full variable domain (rest looked up from reference TRBV5-1 and TRBJ1-1): KAGVTQTPRYLIKTRGQQVTLSCSPISGHRSVSWYQQTPGQGLQFLFEYFSETQRNKGNFPGRFSGRQFSNSRSEMNVSTLELGDSALYLCASSLSTGWGTEAFFGQGTRLTVV.

The V call is TRBV19, the J call TRBJ1-3; possible D gene TRBD1, 6 bases. Germline lookup yields CDR1 LNHDA and CDR2 SQIVND (reference sequence). The CDR3 has 14 residues. CDR3 sequence reads: CATWGTLSGNTIYF. The CDR3, as DNA: TGTGCTACCTGGGGGACATTATCTGGAAACACCATATATTTT. Full variable domain (remainder filled in from reference TRBV19 and TRBJ1-3): DGGITQSPKYLFRKEGQNVTLSCEQNLNHDAMYWYRQDPGQGLRLIYYSQIVNDFQKGDIAEGYSVSREKKESFPLTVTSAQKNPTAFYLCATWGTLSGNTIYFGEGSWLTVV.

J is TRBJ2-2 and V is TRBV7-9; 10 nucleotides agree with TRBD1. Unmatched junction bases numbered 16, after V lost 5 bases and J lost 7 bases. The CDR3 spans 18 residues. The V gene's germline CDR1 is SEHNR and CDR2 FQNEAQ (reference sequence). The CDR3 loop reads CASSLVIPGQGRIGELFF. Written as DNA, the CDR3 is TGTGCCAGCAGCCTCGTGATTCCGGGACAGGGGAGGATCGGGGAGCTGTTTTTT.

The chain combines TRBV14 with TRBJ1-2; 7 nucleotides line up with TRBD1. Germline V gene lookup returns CDR1 SGHDN and CDR2 FVKESK. V lost 2 bases to trimming and J lost 5 bases; unmatched junction nucleotides: 8. This CDR3 is 15 amino acids long. The CDR3 loop is CASSQRQGPIYGYTF. As DNA, the CDR3 is TGTGCCAGCAGCCAAAGACAGGGACCCATTTATGGCTACACCTTC.

The chain carries TRBV30 and TRBJ1-6; 7 nucleotides agree with TRBD1. This CDR3 contains 14 residues. V was clipped by 1 base and J by 7 bases; unmatched bases: 4. Germline V gene lookup returns CDR1 GTSNPN and CDR2 SVGIG (reference sequence). This chain's CDR3 is CAWSGQGENSPLHF. The CDR3, as DNA: TGTGCCTGGAGTGGACAGGGAGAAAATTCACCCCTCCACTTT.

The CDR3 loop reads CASSQLSYEQYF. The CDR3 nucleotides read TGTGCCAGCAGCCAACTATCCTACGAGCAGTACTTC. The chain couples TRBV14 to TRBJ2-7; D is unresolved. V was cut by 2 bases and J by 1 base, with 3 bases left in between. The CDR3 runs 12 residues. Germline CDR1 is SGHDN and CDR2 is FVKESK.

This chain uses TRBV4-2 with TRBJ2-1; D possibly corresponds to TRBD1 (6 bases). Trimming pared 1 base from V and 10 bases from J, leaving 14 bases between. This CDR3 has 14 residues. CDR1 is LGHNA and CDR2 is YNFKEQ in the germline V gene. CDR3 sequence (DNA): TGTGCCAGCAGCCAAGGATCAGGGGCCCGGGAGCAGTTCTTC. Translated: CASSQGSGAREQFF.

J is TRBJ1-5 and V is TRBV2, with a weak D call TRBD1 (5 bases). The CDR3 consists of 17 residues. Germline V CDR1 and CDR2: SNHLY, FYNNEI. V shed 3 bases and J shed 4 bases, with 19 bases lying between them. The CDR3 DNA is TGTGCCAGCAGTGAGGGGGGGACCTTCCGAAAGAATCAGCCCCAGCATTTT. Encoded protein: CASSEGGTFRKNQPQHF.

The chain combines TRBV5-5 with TRBJ2-5; D is possibly TRBD1 (6 bases). V lost 0 bases and J lost 5, with 11 bases in between. The germline V gene has CDR1 SGHKS and CDR2 YYEKEE (reference sequence). The CDR3 is 14 residues long. The CDR3 loop is CASSLGQAGETQYF. The CDR3 DNA reads as TGTGCCAGCAGCTTGGGACAGGCAGGGGAGACCCAGTACTTC.

The V and J genes are TRBV6-5 and TRBJ1-6, with TRBD1 matching 9 bases. Germline CDR1 is MNHEY and CDR2 is SVGAGI. V lost 6 bases to trimming and J lost 10 bases; unmatched junction nucleotides: 10. CDR3 length: 15 residues. CDR3: CASRAGTGFGSPLHF. The CDR3 nucleotides are TGTGCCAGCAGAGCCGGGACAGGGTTCGGATCACCCCTCCACTTT.

This chain links TRBV7-3 with TRBJ2-3, with 7 bases matching TRBD1. V was pared by 5 bases and J by 2 bases, with 7 bases of the junction left unmatched. CDR3 length equals 15 residues. CDR1 is SGHTA, CDR2 FQGTGA, per germline. CDR3: CASSRGQESTDTQYF. CDR3 in DNA: TGTGCCAGCAGCAGAGGACAGGAATCCACAGATACGCAGTATTTT.

This clone was counted only a few times. The chain is built from TRBV5-1 and TRBJ1-3; TRBD1 is a possible D gene (5 bases). The CDR3 is made up of 14 amino acids. Germline V gene data show CDR1 as SGHRS and CDR2 as YFSETQ. The germline V and J ends were trimmed by 5 bases and 8 bases, with 17 bases remaining between them. CDR3 sequence reads: CASRPNQGTDTIYF. For the CDR3, the DNA is TGCGCCAGCAGACCTAATCAGGGTACTGACACCATATATTTT.